A single sample gave rise to the 20 T cell receptor beta chains below, sequenced in a study of regulatory T cells in long-lasting Graves disease. This sample's time point: newly diagnosed GD, antithyroid drugs for less than 3 months. PBMC-derived RNA was used for the TCR library. Arm-PCR of CDR3 regions with iRepertoire HTBI primers generated TCR beta libraries. TCRdb re-derived calls from the multiplex PCR reads in MiXCR, one entry per CDR3 protein. The data hold roughly 400,000 distinct CDR3 sequences, with around 17% observed a single time. In addition, the sample was reused for a study of T cells in Graves' hyperthyroidism and ophthalmopathy.

This sample comprised peripheral blood mononuclear cells (PBMCs), obtained at new diagnosis, from a patient treated with antithyroid drugs. The receptors originated from a woman younger than 30 with Graves disease.

The rearrangement uses TRBV9 and TRBJ2-3; 8 positions agree with TRBD2. V was pared by 0 bases and J by 6 bases, with 9 bases of the junction left unmatched. This CDR3 contains 16 residues. CDR1 SGDLS and CDR2 YYNGEE come from the germline V gene. CDR3 bases: TGTGCCAGCAGCGTAGCTCCAGCGGGAGTAGAGGATACGCAGTATTTT. The encoded protein is CASSVAPAGVEDTQYF.

The chain employs TRBV4-1 and TRBJ2-7, with 7 positions matching TRBD1. The CDR3 consists of 18 residues. The V segment lost 1 base and the J segment 1 base; nucleotides outside the gene matches: 13. From germline, CDR1 is MGHRA and CDR2 YSYEKL. CDR3 sequence: CASSQGPPTGIISYEQYF. CDR3 DNA: TGCGCCAGCAGCCAAGGTCCTCCGACAGGGATCATTTCCTACGAGCAGTACTTC.

This clonotype was observed at least ten times. The chain carries TRBV11-2 and TRBJ2-7; D is possibly TRBD2 (6 bases). Per germline, CDR1 SGHAT and CDR2 FQNNGV. This CDR3 contains 14 residues. Trimming left V 8 bases short and J 8 bases short, with 22 bases between. The CDR3 bases are TGTGCCAGCCTAGGAGGTGGGGACTTCCGTAAGCAGTACTTC. It encodes CASLGGGDFRKQYF.

This clonotype has just a few counts. The CDR3 is CASSSFGTGEQYF. The DNA of the CDR3 is TGTGCCAGCAGCTCGTTTGGGACAGGCGAGCAGTACTTC. The gene calls are TRBV7-3 and TRBJ2-7; 8 nucleotides line up with TRBD1. The V gene's germline CDR1 is SGHTA and CDR2 FQGTGA. This CDR3 comprises 13 residues. The V and J ends lost 4 bases and 6 bases, in that order; junction bases with no gene match: 5.

This clonotype was counted a single time. One junction end does not reproduce the germline sequence, and a read error may be involved. The gene calls are TRBV30 and TRBJ1-1; tentatively, D is TRBD1 (6 bases). Germline CDR1 GTSNPN, CDR2 SVGIG (reference sequence). The CDR3 totals 15 residues. The CDR3 region has the DNA TGTGCCTGGAGTGGTCAGGGGAGGGGCAACACTGGAGCTTTCTTT. Translated, it gives CAWSGQGRGNTGAFF. The full variable domain, completed using reference TRBV30 and TRBJ1-1, is SQTIHQWPATLVQPVGSPLSLECTVEGTSNPNLYWYRQAAGRGLQLLFYSVGIGQISSEVPQNLSASRPQDRQFILSSKKLLLSDSGFYLCAWSGQGRGNTGAFFGQGTRLTVV.

In this sample, this clonotype turned up many times. The V and J genes are TRBV20-1 and TRBJ2-7; 8 nucleotides line up with TRBD2. Germline V gives CDR1 DFQATT, CDR2 SNEGSKA (reference sequence). CDR3 size: 14 residues. The junction had 9 bases not matched to a gene; V was cut back by 6 bases and J by 2 bases. CDR3 loop: CSASLREAPYEQYF. DNA for the CDR3: TGCAGTGCCAGTTTGCGGGAGGCTCCCTACGAGCAGTACTTC.

This clonotype appeared many times. V usage is TRBV5-8 and J usage is TRBJ1-1; 9 bases map to TRBD1. This CDR3 spans 14 amino acids. Looked up from germline, CDR1 is SGHTS and CDR2 is YDEGEE. V shed 4 bases and J 4 bases; nucleotides not matched to a gene: 5. In nucleotides, the CDR3 is TGTGCCAGCAGCAAACAGGGGGCGAGCACTGAAGCTTTCTTT. It specifies CASSKQGASTEAFF.

A word on this clonotype: This likely traces to a read error, being one base from a far larger clone. The rearrangement joins TRBV6-2 or TRBV6-3 to TRBJ2-3, with D unclear. Germline V CDR1 and CDR2: MNHEY, SVGEGT. This CDR3 spans 11 amino acids. Trimming took off 6 bases at V and 2 bases at J, with 3 bases between the two ends. CDR3 loop: CASRTTDTQYF. The CDR3 region has the DNA TGTGCCAGCAGGACCACAGATACGCAGTATTTT.

In this sample, this clonotype turned up a few times. The genes are TRBV7-3 and TRBJ2-7, with 13 bases that match TRBD2. Germline CDR1 SGHTA, CDR2 FQGTGA. With 5 bases clipped from V and 5 bases from J, the junction kept 9 bases outside the gene matches. This CDR3 is built from 16 residues. Here the CDR3 DNA reads TGTGCCAGCAGCCCAAAAACAGGACTAGCGGGAGACGAGCAGTACTTC. Translating gives CASSPKTGLAGDEQYF.

This clonotype was seen many times. The chain is built from TRBV7-2 and TRBJ2-3; weak D call: TRBD2 (6 bases). The V gene's germline CDR1 is SGHTA and CDR2 FQGNSA. This CDR3 region has 17 residues. The ends were cut back, 1 base at V and 5 bases at J, with 19 bases in the middle. The CDR3 coding sequence is TGTGCCAGCAGCTTAGGAGCTGCCGGGAGTATGATAGATACGCAGTATTTT. Its protein is CASSLGAAGSMIDTQYF.

This clonotype has a handful of counts. The chain has TRBV12-3 or TRBV12-4 and TRBJ2-3; 8 nucleotides agree with TRBD1. This CDR3 region has 14 residues. The V gene end was trimmed by 5 bases and the J gene end by 3 bases; junction bases not matched to a gene: 4. CDR3 amino acids: CASSPRGQTDTQYF. In DNA form, the CDR3 reads TGTGCCAGCAGTCCCAGGGGGCAAACAGATACGCAGTATTTT.

The sample holds many counts of this clonotype. V is TRBV12-3 or TRBV12-4 and J is TRBJ1-5, with unresolved D. CDR3 length: 14 amino acids. V was pared by 3 bases and J by 3 bases, with 9 bases between. CDR3 in amino acids: CASSLGGLNQPQHF. The CDR3 DNA follows: TGTGCCAGCAGTTTGGGAGGGCTCAATCAGCCCCAGCATTTT.

This clonotype was seen repeatedly, ten times or more. V is TRBV30 and J is TRBJ2-1; D not certain. V was pared by 3 bases and J by 6 bases, with 6 bases between. This CDR3 region has 11 residues. CDR1 and CDR2 (germline): GTSNPN, SVGIG (reference sequence). CDR3 DNA sequence: TGTGCCTGGAGATATAGCAATGAGCAGTTCTTC. It specifies CAWRYSNEQFF.

Comments on this clonotype: Likely a read error: the CDR3 ends without its conserved phenylalanine or tryptophan. The DNA is omitted, as the CDR3 cannot be located on it reliably, and the CDR3 follows TCRdb's listing. The chain employs TRBV5-1 and TRBJ2-5; the table's D call, TRBD1, has no DNA check behind it. The germline V gene encodes CDR1 SGHRS and CDR2 YFSETQ. The CDR3 is 13 amino acids long, termini counted. The chain's CDR3 is CASSLTGYETEYL.

The chain uses TRBV12-3 or TRBV12-4 and TRBJ2-2; perhaps TRBD1 as D (6 bases). Trimming stripped 8 bases from V and 4 bases from J, with 17 bases between. The CDR3 runs 15 residues. The CDR3 loop is CASGTQGRSTGELFF. The CDR3 DNA sequence: TGTGCCAGCGGAACCCAGGGGAGATCCACCGGGGAGCTGTTTTTT.

This clonotype has only a few counts. The chain recombines TRBV9 with TRBJ2-7; D gene ambiguous. V gave up 1 base and J gave up 2 bases, with 10 bases separating them. The CDR3 is 14 amino acids. Germline V CDR1 and CDR2: SGDLS, YYNGEE. CDR3 sequence: CASSVQLIPYEQYF. In DNA form, the CDR3 reads TGTGCCAGCAGCGTACAGCTTATCCCCTACGAGCAGTACTTC.

This clonotype came up many times. CDR3 sequence: CASSFRGWYTF. The CDR3 coding sequence is TGTGCCAGCAGTTTTCGGGGTTGGTACACCTTC. This chain connects TRBV28 to TRBJ1-2; D ambiguous. Trimming pared 3 bases from V and 11 bases from J, leaving 10 bases between. The germline V gene has CDR1 MDHEN and CDR2 SYDVKM. The CDR3 has 11 amino acids.

This clonotype appeared a few times. The rearrangement links TRBV7-2 to TRBJ2-2, with TRBD1 matching 8 bases. This CDR3 is 16 amino acids long. The V and J ends lost 4 bases and 4 bases, in that order; junction bases with no gene match: 8. Germline V gene lookup returns CDR1 SGHTA and CDR2 FQGNSA. The CDR3 here is CASSSLQGVRTGELFF. CDR3 DNA: TGTGCCAGCAGCTCCTTACAGGGGGTTCGCACCGGGGAGCTGTTTTTT.

In this sample, this clonotype turned up a few times. The chain links TRBV4-2 to TRBJ2-1, with 9 bases fitting TRBD1. Germline CDR1 LGHNA, CDR2 YNFKEQ. The CDR3 is 15 residues long. V lost 0 bases to trimming and J lost 4 bases; unmatched junction nucleotides: 1. CDR3 sequence reads: CASSQDGQGYNEQFF. CDR3 nucleotides: TGTGCCAGCAGCCAAGATGGACAGGGGTACAATGAGCAGTTCTTC.

This chain uses TRBV18 with TRBJ1-1, with D possibly being TRBD1 (5 bases). CDR1 KGHSH and CDR2 LQKENI come from the germline V gene. The V end lost 1 base, the J end lost 5 bases, and 26 bases lay between the germline ends. This CDR3 contains 19 residues. DNA for the CDR3: TGTGCCAGCTCACCACGCCTGGGGGTCGGTCCCCACCGGAGGACTGAAGCTTTCTTT. Protein: CASSPRLGVGPHRRTEAFF.